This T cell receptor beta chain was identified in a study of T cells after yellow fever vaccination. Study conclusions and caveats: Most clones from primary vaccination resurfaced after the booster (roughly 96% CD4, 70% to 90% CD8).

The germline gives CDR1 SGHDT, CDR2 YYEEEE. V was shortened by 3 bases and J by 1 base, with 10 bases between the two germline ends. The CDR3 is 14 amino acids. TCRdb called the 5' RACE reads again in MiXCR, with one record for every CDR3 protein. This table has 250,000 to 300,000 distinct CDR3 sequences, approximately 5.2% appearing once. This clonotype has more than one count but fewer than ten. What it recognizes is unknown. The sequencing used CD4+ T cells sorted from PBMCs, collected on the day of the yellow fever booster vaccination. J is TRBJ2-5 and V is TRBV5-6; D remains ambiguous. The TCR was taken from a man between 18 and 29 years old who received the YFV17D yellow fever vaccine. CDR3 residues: CASSSPSGQETQYF. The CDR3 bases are TGTGCCAGCAGCTCCCCCTCAGGCCAAGAGACCCAGTACTTC.